The next 11 T cell receptor beta chains were all read from a single sample in a study of blood T cells in healthy people across ages. PCR was performed a second time for about 7 to 12 cycles using a sample-barcoded 5' primer and a J-beta primer mix. TCRdb fed the 5' RACE reads into MiXCR, producing one record per CDR3 protein. The table shows 700,000 to 950,000 distinct CDR3 sequences, with roughly 47% occurring only once. Sequences were obtained from blood. Every receptor here comes from a woman aged 55-75 years in good health.

This clonotype was detected a few times. The rearrangement joins TRBV7-2 to TRBJ2-7; possible D gene TRBD1, 5 bases. The CDR3 runs 15 residues. Germline V CDR1 and CDR2: SGHTA, FQGNSA. V lost 2 bases and J 2 bases, leaving 13 bases between the germline ends. For the CDR3, the DNA is TGTGCCAGCAGCTTATCCGACGACAGTGCCTACGAGCAGTACTTC. Its translation: CASSLSDDSAYEQYF.

The sample holds a few counts of this clonotype. The chain couples TRBV7-2 to TRBJ2-2; TRBD1 agrees at 9 bases. V trimming: 1 base; J trimming: 5 bases; junction bases outside the gene matches: 8. Per the germline V gene, CDR1 is SGHTA and CDR2 is FQGNSA. The CDR3 consists of 17 residues. Written as DNA, the CDR3 is TGTGCCAGCAGCTTAGTTCCCACAGGGGGCAGTACCGGGGAGCTGTTTTTT. This encodes CASSLVPTGGSTGELFF.

The V call is TRBV9, the J call TRBJ1-3; possible D gene TRBD1, 5 bases. This CDR3 is 16 amino acids long. The V gene lost 0 bases and the J gene lost 0 bases, with 10 bases spanning the gap. The germline CDR1 and CDR2 sequences are SGDLS and YYNGEE. Here the CDR3 reads CASSVGGRVSGNTIYF. The CDR3 nucleotides are TGTGCCAGCAGCGTAGGGGGACGGGTCTCTGGAAACACCATATATTTT.

The chain employs TRBV20-1 and TRBJ1-5; D not certain. The CDR3 has 12 residues. The V and J ends lost 5 bases and 5 bases respectively, with 10 bases between them. Per germline, CDR1 DFQATT and CDR2 SNEGSKA (reference sequence). CDR3 DNA sequence: TGCAGTGCTGAGGACGGGGATCAGCCCCAGCATTTT. It translates to CSAEDGDQPQHF.

This clonotype showed up just a few times. The chain couples TRBV27 to TRBJ1-5, with 7 bases lining up with TRBD1. The CDR3 runs 15 residues. Germline assignment: CDR1 MNHEY and CDR2 SMNVEV (reference sequence). V gave up 3 bases and J gave up 6 bases; unmatched junction bases: 8. CDR3 in amino acids: CASSFGLAGGQPQHF. CDR3 sequence (DNA): TGTGCCAGCAGTTTCGGTTTGGCAGGGGGTCAGCCCCAGCATTTT.

The chain recombines TRBV29-1 with TRBJ2-7, with D perhaps matching TRBD1 (5 bases). Looked up from germline, CDR1 is SQVTM and CDR2 is ANQGSEA. CDR3 size: 12 residues. The germline V and J ends were trimmed by 6 bases and 0 bases, with 9 bases remaining between them. The CDR3 region is CSVGRASYEQYF. CDR3 DNA: TGCAGCGTGGGCAGGGCCTCCTACGAGCAGTACTTC.

The genes are TRBV21-1 and TRBJ2-6; the table's D call of TRBD2 was not tested on the DNA. TRBV21-1 is termed a pseudogene. The CDR3 is made up of 19 amino acids. CDR3 in amino acids: CASSKASSAGGSGANVLTF. CDR3 sequence (DNA): TGTGCCAGCAGCAAAGCCAGCAGCGCGGGAGGCTCTGGGGCCAACGTCCTGACTTTC.

This clonotype was counted ten times or more. The gene calls are TRBV7-3 and TRBJ2-3, with 13 nucleotides matching TRBD2. With V trimmed by 5 bases and J by 2 bases, 4 bases remained unmatched. The germline V gene encodes CDR1 SGHTA and CDR2 FQGTGA. CDR3 length equals 16 residues. The CDR3 DNA is TGTGCCAGCAGCCCGGGACTAGCGGGGTTCACAGATACGCAGTATTTT. This translates into CASSPGLAGFTDTQYF.

This clonotype was recorded a few times. The chain combines TRBV27 with TRBJ1-5, with D hard to call. Germline-derived CDR1 and CDR2 are MNHEY and SMNVEV (reference sequence). Trimming took 5 bases from V and 3 from J, leaving 8 bases between them. The CDR3 extends over 13 amino acids. The CDR3 reads CASSHQSNQPQHF. CDR3 coding DNA: TGTGCCAGCAGTCACCAATCCAATCAGCCCCAGCATTTT.

The chain recombines TRBV20-1 with TRBJ2-1; 15 bases match TRBD2. Germline lookup yields CDR1 DFQATT and CDR2 SNEGSKA (reference sequence). J was trimmed by 4 bases and V by 3 bases; bases with no gene match: 7. The CDR3 extends over 17 amino acids. The DNA for the CDR3 is TGCAGTGCTAGGCCCCGGACTAGCGGGAGGGGTTACAATGAGCAGTTCTTC. This codes for CSARPRTSGRGYNEQFF.

This clonotype was observed many times. The V and J genes are TRBV14 and TRBJ2-5, with 7 bases identical to TRBD2. The CDR3 spans 16 residues. V gave up 3 bases and J gave up 2 bases; unmatched junction bases: 9. CDR1 SGHDN and CDR2 FVKESK come from the germline V gene. The CDR3, as DNA: TGTGCCAGCAGCCACACGGCGGGAGCGCCTCAAGAGACCCAGTACTTC. Translating it yields CASSHTAGAPQETQYF.